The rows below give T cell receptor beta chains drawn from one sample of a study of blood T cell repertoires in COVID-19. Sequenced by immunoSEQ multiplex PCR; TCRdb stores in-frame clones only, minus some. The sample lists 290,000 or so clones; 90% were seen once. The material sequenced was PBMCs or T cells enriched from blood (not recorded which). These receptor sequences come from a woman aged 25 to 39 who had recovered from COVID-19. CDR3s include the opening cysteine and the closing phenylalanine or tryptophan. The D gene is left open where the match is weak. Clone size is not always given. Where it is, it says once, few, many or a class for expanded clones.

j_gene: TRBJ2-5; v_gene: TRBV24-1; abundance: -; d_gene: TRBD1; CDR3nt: TGTGCCACCAGTGATTTCCCCCCCAACAGGGGCCCCGACACTAACGAAGAGACCCAGTACTTC; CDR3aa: CATSDFPPNRGPDTNEETQYF
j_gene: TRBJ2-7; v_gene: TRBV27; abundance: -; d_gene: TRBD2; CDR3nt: TGTGCCAGCAGTTTACAGGGACTAGCGGGACGAACCTACGAGCAGTACTTC; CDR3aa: CASSLQGLAGRTYEQYF
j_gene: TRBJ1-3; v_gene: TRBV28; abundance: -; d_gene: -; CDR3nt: TGTGCCAGCAGTCCCCACGGGTCGCCTGGAAACACCATATATTTT; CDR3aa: CASSPHGSPGNTIYF
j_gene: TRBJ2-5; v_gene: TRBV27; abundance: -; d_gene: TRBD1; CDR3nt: TGTGCCAGCAGTTGGGACAGGGGACTCGACCAGTACTTC; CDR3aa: CASSWDRGLDQYF
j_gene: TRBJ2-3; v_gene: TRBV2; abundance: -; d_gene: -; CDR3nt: TGTGCCAGCAGTGTAAGAACAGGATACTACACAGATACGCAGTATTTT; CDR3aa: CASSVRTGYYTDTQYF
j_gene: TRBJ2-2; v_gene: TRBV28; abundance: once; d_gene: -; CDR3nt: TGTGCCAGCAGTTTGACAGGGAACACCGGGGAGCTGTTTTTT; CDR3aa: CASSLTGNTGELFF
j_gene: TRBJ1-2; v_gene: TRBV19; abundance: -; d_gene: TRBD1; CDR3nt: TGTGCCAGTAAAGGAAGGGACAGCCTATCTAACTATGGCTACACCTTC; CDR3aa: CASKGRDSLSNYGYTF
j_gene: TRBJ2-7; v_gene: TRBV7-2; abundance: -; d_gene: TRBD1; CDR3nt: TGTGCCAGCGCGTCAAGCGGGACAGGGGGTTGGGAGCAGTACTTC; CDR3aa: CASASSGTGGWEQYF
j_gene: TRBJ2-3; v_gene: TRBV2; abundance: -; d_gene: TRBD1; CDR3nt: TGTGCCAGCAGGGCTACAGGGGCGGAGACAGATACGCAGTATTTT; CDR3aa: CASRATGAETDTQYF
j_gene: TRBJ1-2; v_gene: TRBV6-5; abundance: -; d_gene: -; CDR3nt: TGTGCCAGCAGTTACGACCCGGCAGGGGTCTATGGCTACACCTTC; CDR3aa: CASSYDPAGVYGYTF
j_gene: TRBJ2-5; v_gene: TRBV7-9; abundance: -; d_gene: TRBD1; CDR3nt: TGTGCCAGCAGCTTAAGTGACAGGGTAGCAGAGACCCAGTACTTC; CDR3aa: CASSLSDRVAETQYF
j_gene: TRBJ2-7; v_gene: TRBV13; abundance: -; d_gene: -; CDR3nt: TGTGCCAGCAGCTTAGTCGGGTCAGGGGCGGTCTCCTACGAGCAGTACTTC; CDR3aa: CASSLVGSGAVSYEQYF
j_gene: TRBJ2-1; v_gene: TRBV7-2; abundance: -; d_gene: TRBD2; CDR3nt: TGTGCCAGCAGCCGGACTAGCGGCAGTGAGAATGAGCAGTTCTTC; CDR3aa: CASSRTSGSENEQFF
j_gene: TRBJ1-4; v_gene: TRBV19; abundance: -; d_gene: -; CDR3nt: TGTGCCAGTAGCCGACGGACAGAAGGCGAACTGTTTTTT; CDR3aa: CASSRRTEGELFF
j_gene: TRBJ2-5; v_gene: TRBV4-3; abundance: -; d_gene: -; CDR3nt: TGCGCCAGCAGCCAAGATTTTTCCCCCGACGGGGTTAGGGAGACCCAGTACTTC; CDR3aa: CASSQDFSPDGVRETQYF
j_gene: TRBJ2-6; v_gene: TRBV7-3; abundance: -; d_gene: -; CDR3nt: TGTGCCAGCAGCGACGGGACTCCGATCTCTGGGGCCAACGTCCTGACTTTC; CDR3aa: CASSDGTPISGANVLTF
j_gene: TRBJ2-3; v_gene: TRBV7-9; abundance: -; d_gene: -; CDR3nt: TGTGCCAGCAGCTCTCTAGGGAGAGGAACAGATACGCAGTATTTT; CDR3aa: CASSSLGRGTDTQYF
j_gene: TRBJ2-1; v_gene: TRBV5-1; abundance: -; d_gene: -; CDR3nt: TGCGCCAGCAGCTTCGGGGACAATGAGCAGTTCTTC; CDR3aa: CASSFGDNEQFF
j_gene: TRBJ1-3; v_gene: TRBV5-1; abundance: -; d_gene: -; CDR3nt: TGCGCCAGCAGCTCGGGGGGAGCAGGACTCTCTGGAAACACCATATATTTT; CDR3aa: CASSSGGAGLSGNTIYF
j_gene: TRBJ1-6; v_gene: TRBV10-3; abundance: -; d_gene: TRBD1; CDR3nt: TGTGCCATCAGTGAGTCTACAGGGGATAATTCACCCCTCCACTTT; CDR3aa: CAISESTGDNSPLHF
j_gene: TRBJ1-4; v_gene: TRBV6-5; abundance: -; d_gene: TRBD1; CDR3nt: TGTGCCAGCAGTTCGATCAGGGGGCTTGAAAAACTGTTTTTT; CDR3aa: CASSSIRGLEKLFF
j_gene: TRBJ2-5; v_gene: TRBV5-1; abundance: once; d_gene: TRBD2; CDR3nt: TGCGCCAGCAGCCTCACGGGACTAGCGGTCCAAGAGACCCAGTACTTC; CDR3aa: CASSLTGLAVQETQYF
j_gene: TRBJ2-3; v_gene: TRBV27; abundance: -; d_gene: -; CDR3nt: TGTGCCAGCAGTTCCGGGACTAGCACAGATACGCAGTATTTT; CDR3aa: CASSSGTSTDTQYF
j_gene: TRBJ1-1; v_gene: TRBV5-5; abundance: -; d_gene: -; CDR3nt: TGTGCCAGCAGCCCCCGAACCAGGGGCATGAACACTGAAGCTTTCTTT; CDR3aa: CASSPRTRGMNTEAFF
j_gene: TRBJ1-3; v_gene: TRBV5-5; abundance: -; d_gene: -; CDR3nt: TGTGCCAGCAGCTTGCATTTTTCGCAGGGACTCTCTGGAAACACCATATATTTT; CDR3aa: CASSLHFSQGLSGNTIYF
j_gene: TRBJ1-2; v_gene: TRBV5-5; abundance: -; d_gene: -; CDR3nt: TGTGCCAGCAGCTTGGGGACAGTCTATGGCTACACCTTC; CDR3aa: CASSLGTVYGYTF
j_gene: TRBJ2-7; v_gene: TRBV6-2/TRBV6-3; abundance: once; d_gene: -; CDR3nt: TGTGCCAGCAGCCAGGGAGTTGGTGAGCAGTACTTC; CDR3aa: CASSQGVGEQYF
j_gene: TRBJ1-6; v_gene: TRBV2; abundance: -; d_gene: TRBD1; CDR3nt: TGTGCCAGCAGTAGGGTGGGACAGGGAAGTTCACCCCTCCACTTT; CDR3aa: CASSRVGQGSSPLHF
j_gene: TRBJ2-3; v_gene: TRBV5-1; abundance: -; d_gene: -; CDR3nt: TGCGCCAGCAGCCTGGGGTTAAGTTTGGGGCCCGGTGATACGCAGTATTTT; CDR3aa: CASSLGLSLGPGDTQYF
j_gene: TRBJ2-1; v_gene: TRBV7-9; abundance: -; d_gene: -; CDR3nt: TGTGCCAGCAGCTCCTTTAGCGTCAGGCGGCTCGAGCACAATGAGCAGTTCTTC; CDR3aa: CASSSFSVRRLEHNEQFF
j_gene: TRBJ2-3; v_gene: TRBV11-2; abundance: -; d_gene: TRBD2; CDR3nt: TGTGCCAGCAGCCCGGGGACTAGCGGGACCGGTAGTAGGAAAGATACGCAGTATTTT; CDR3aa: CASSPGTSGTGSRKDTQYF
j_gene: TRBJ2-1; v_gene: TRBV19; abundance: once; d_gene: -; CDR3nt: TGTGCCAGTAGTATCACGAGCTCCTACAATGAGCAGTTCTTC; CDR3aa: CASSITSSYNEQFF
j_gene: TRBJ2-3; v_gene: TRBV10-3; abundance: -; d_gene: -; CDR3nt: TGTGCCATCAGTGAGTCGAAACAGCAACTTAGCACAGATACGCAGTATTTT; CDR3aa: CAISESKQQLSTDTQYF
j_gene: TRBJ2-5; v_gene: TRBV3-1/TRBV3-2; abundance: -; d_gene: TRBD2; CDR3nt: TGTGCCAGCAGCCCACGACTAGCGGGAGGGGAAGGAGAGACCCAGTACTTC; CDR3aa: CASSPRLAGGEGETQYF
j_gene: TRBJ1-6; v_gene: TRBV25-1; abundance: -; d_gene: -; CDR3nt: TGTGCCAGCAGTGACGCCGGGAGCCCTAATTCACCCCTCCACTTT; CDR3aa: CASSDAGSPNSPLHF
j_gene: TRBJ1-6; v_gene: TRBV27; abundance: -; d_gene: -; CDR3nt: TGTGCCAGCAACAACAGAAATTCACCCCTCCACTTT; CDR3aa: CASNNRNSPLHF